This TCR beta chain was observed in a study of neurological immune-mediated disorders. This clonotype was counted ten times or more. Its antigen remains unidentified. The study drew its healthy controls from blood bank volunteers in Maryland, USA. CD4+ or CD8+ T cells at a count of about a million served as input for the sorted libraries. Study-level points and caveats: Patients with HTLV-1-associated myelopathy showed the most TCR clonal expansion. Those with multiple sclerosis showed the least, falling below healthy controls.

The cDNA was generated by 5'RACE with 10-nucleotide random UMIs. From the 5' RACE reads, TCRdb called clonotypes with MiXCR, one entry per CDR3 protein. Of about 30,000 distinct CDR3 sequences in the sample, approximately 5% were seen once. Trimming cost V 6 bases and J 4 bases, with 10 bases left between them. Germline V gene lookup returns CDR1 DFQATT and CDR2 SNEGSKA (reference sequence). This CDR3 contains 12 residues. The clonotype was recovered from a woman between 45 and 65 years old in good health. Sequences were obtained from CD4+ T cells from blood. This chain joins TRBV20-1 and TRBJ1-3; D perhaps matches TRBD1 (5 bases). Here the CDR3 reads CSAGRQGNTIYF. CDR3 DNA sequence: TGCAGTGCAGGGAGACAGGGAAACACCATATATTTT.